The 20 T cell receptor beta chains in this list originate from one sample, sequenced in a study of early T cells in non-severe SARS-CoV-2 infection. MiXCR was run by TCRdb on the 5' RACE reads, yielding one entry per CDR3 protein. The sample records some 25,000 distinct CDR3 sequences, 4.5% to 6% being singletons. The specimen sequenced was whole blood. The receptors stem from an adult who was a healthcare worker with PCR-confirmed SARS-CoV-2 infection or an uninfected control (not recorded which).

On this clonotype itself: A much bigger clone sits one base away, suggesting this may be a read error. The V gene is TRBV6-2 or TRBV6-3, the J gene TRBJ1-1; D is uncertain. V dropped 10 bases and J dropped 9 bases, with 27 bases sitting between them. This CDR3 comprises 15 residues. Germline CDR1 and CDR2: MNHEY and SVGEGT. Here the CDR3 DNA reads TGTGCCAACAGACCGCGCGTACCGGGGAGCGATAAAGCTTTCTTT. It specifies CANRPRVPGSDKAFF.

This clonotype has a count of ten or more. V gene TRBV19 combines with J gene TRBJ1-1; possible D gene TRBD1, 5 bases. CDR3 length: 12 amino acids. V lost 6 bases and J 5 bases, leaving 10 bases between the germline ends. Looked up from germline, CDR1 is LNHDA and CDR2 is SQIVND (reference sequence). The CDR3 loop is CASSRDATEAFF. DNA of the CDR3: TGTGCCAGTAGCCGGGACGCGACTGAAGCTTTCTTT.

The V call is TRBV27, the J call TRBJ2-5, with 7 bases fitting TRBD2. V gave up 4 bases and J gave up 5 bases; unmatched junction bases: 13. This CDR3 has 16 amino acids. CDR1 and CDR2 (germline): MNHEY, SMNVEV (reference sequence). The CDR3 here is CASSSLPAGEGETQYF. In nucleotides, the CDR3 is TGTGCCAGCAGTTCTCTCCCTGCGGGAGAGGGGGAGACCCAGTACTTC.

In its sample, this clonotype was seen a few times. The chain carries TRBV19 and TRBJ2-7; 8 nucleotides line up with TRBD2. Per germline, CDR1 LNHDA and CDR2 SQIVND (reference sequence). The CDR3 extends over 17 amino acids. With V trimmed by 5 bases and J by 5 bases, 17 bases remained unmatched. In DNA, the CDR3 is TGTGCCAGTAGTCATAGGGTAACGAGCGGGAGAATCCACGAGCAGTACTTC. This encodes CASSHRVTSGRIHEQYF. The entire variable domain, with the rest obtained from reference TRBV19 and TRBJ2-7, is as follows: DGGITQSPKYLFRKEGQNVTLSCEQNLNHDAMYWYRQDPGQGLRLIYYSQIVNDFQKGDIAEGYSVSREKKESFPLTVTSAQKNPTAFYLCASSHRVTSGRIHEQYFGPGTRLTVT.

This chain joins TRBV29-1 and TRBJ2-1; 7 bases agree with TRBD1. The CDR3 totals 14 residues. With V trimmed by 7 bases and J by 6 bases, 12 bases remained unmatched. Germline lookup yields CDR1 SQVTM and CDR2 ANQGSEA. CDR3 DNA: TGCAGCGCTGCAGGGGGACCGTCCCTCAATGAGCAGTTCTTC. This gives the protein CSAAGGPSLNEQFF.

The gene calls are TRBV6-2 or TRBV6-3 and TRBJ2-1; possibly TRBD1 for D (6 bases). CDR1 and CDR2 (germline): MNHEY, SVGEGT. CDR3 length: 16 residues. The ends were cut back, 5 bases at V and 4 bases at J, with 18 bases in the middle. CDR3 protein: CASSAITGTQYNEQFF. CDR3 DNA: TGTGCCAGCAGTGCGATTACCGGGACACAATACAATGAGCAGTTCTTC.

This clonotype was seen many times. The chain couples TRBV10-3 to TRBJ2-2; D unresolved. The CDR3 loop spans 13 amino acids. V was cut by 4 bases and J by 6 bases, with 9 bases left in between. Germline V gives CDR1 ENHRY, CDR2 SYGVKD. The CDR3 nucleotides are TGTGCCATCAGTGTAGGTAGCCCCGGGGAGCTGTTTTTT. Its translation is CAISVGSPGELFF.

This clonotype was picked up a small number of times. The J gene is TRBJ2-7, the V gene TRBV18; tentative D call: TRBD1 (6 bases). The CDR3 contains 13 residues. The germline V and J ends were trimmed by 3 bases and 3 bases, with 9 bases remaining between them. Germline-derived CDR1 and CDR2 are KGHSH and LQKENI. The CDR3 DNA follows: TGTGCCAGCTCACCGGGACAAGTCTACGAGCAGTACTTC. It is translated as CASSPGQVYEQYF. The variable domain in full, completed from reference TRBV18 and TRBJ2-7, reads NAGVMQNPRHLVRRRGQEARLRCSPMKGHSHVYWYRQLPEEGLKFMVYLQKENIIDESGMPKERFSAEFPKEGPSILRIQQVVRGDSAAYFCASSPGQVYEQYFGPGTRLTVT.

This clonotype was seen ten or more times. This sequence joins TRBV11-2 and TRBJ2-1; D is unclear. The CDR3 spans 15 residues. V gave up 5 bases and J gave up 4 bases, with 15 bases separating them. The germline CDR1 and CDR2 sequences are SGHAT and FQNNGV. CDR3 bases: TGTGCCAGCAGCCCACGGCCCGCCGTATACAATGAGCAGTTCTTC. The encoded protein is CASSPRPAVYNEQFF. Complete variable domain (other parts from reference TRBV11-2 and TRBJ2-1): EAGVAQSPRYKIIEKRQSVAFWCNPISGHATLYWYQQILGQGPKLLIQFQNNGVVDDSQLPKDRFSAERLKGVDSTLKIQPAKLEDSAVYLCASSPRPAVYNEQFFGPGTRLTVL.

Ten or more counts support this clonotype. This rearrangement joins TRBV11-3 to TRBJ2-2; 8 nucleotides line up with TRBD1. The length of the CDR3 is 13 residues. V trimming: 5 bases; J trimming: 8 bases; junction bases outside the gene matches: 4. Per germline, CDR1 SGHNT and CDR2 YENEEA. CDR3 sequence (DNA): TGTGCCAGCAGCAGGACAGGGAGGGGGGAGCTGTTTTTT. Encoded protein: CASSRTGRGELFF. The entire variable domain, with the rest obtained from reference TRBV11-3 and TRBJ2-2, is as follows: EAGVVQSPRYKIIEKKQPVAFWCNPISGHNTLYWYLQNLGQGPELLIRYENEEAVDDSQLPKDRFSAERLKGVDSTLKIQPAELGDSAVYLCASSRTGRGELFFGEGSRLTVL.

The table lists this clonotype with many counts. CDR3 nucleotides: TGTGCCACCAGTGACCCGTCTAAGACCGGGGAGCTGTTTTTT. It encodes CATSDPSKTGELFF. The rearrangement uses TRBV24-1 and TRBJ2-2; no clear D gene. The CDR3 is 14 amino acids. Trimming pared 4 bases from V and 5 bases from J, leaving 10 bases between. Germline V gene data show CDR1 as KGHDR and CDR2 as SFDVKD.

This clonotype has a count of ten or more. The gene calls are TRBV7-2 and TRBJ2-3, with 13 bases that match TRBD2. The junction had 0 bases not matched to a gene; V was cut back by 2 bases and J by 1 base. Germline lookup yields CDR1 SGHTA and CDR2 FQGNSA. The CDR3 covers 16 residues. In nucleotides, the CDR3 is TGTGCCAGCAGCTTAACTAGCGGGGGGGGCACAGATACGCAGTATTTT. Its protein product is CASSLTSGGGTDTQYF.

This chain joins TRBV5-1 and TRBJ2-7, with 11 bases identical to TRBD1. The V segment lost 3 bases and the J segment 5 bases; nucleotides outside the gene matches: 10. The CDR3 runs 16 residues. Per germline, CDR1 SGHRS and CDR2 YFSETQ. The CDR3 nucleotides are TGCGCCAGCAGCTCAACGTTCGGACAGGGGGCGAACGAGCAGTACTTC. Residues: CASSSTFGQGANEQYF.

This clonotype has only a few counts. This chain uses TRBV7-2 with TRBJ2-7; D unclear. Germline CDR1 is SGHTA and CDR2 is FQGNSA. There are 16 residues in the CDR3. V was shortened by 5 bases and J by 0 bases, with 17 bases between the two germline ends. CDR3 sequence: CASSPSGARVSYEQYF. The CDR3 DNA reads TGTGCCAGCAGCCCCAGTGGAGCGAGAGTCTCCTACGAGCAGTACTTC.

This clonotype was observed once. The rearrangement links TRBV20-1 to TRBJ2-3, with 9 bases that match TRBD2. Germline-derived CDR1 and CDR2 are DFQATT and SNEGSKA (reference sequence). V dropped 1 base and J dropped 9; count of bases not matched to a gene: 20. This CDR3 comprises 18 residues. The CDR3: CSARAPSGGPTNRGTQYF. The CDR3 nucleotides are TGCAGTGCTAGAGCGCCGAGCGGGGGGCCCACAAACCGGGGCACGCAGTATTTT.

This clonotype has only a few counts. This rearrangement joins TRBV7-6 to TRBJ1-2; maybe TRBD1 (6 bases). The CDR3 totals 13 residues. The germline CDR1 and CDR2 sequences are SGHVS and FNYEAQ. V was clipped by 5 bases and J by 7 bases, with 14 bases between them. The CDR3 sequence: CASSPGGAFGYTF. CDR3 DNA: TGTGCCAGCAGCCCTGGGGGGGCGTTTGGCTACACCTTC.

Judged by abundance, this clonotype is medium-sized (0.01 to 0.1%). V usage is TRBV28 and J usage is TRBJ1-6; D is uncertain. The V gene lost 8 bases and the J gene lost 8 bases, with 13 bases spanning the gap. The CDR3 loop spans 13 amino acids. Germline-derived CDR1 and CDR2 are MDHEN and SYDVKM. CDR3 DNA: TGTGCCAGCGTACGAAACAGAGATTCACCCCTCCACTTT. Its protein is CASVRNRDSPLHF.

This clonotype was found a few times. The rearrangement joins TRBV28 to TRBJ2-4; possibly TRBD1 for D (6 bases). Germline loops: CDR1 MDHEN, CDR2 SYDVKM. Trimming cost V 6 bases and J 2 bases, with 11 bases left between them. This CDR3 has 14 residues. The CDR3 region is CASSQQGTKNIQYF. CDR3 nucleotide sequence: TGTGCCAGCAGCCAACAGGGCACCAAAAACATTCAGTACTTC.

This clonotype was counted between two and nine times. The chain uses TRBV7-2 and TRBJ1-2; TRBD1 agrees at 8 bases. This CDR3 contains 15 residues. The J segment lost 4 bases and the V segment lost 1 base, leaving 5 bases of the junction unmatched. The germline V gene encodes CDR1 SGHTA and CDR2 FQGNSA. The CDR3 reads CASSLDDRGGYGYTF. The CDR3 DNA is TGTGCCAGCAGCTTAGATGACAGGGGTGGCTATGGCTACACCTTC.

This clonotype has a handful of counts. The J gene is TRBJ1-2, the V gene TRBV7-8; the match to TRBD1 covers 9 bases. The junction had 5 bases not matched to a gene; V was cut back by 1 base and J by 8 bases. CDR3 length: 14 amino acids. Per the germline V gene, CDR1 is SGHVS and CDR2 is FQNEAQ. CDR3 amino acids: CASSLEQGARGYTF. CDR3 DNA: TGTGCCAGCAGCTTAGAACAGGGGGCTAGAGGCTACACCTTC.